This T cell receptor beta chain is drawn from a study of CD8+CD57+ T cells in acquired aplastic anemia. Profiling that covered TCR beta VDJ and CDR3 relied on genomic DNA as its template. TCRdb itself ran the reads through MiXCR, one entry per CDR3 protein. The sample includes roughly 250,000 distinct CDR3 sequences, approximately 80% of them seen just once. There are 14 residues in the CDR3. Germline V gives CDR1 LGHNA, CDR2 YSLEER. Trimming removed 0 bases from V and 5 bases from J, with 8 bases in between. Patients who underwent sequencing had shown CD8+CD57+ cell expansion by flow cytometry. Sample: sorted CD4+, CD8+, or CD8+CD57+ T cells (not recorded which) from PBMCs. The receptor comes from a human donor with aplastic anemia. This sequence joins TRBV4-3 and TRBJ2-1; D not certain. The CDR3 DNA reads as TGCGCCAGCAGCCAAGAGGGAAAGCACAATGAGCAGTTCTTC. This sequence encodes CASSQEGKHNEQFF.